This paragraph covers one T cell receptor beta chain sequence. The sample comes from a study of tumor-infiltrating lymphocytes in oesophageal squamous cell carcinoma. TCRdb re-called the PCR reads through MiXCR, storing one row per CDR3 protein. The sample lists 15,000 to 20,000 distinct CDR3 sequences; less than 45% were seen once. CDR3 size: 15 residues. Looked up from germline, CDR1 is SGHVS and CDR2 is FNYEAQ. The chain couples TRBV7-6 to TRBJ2-3, with 7 bases aligning to TRBD1. TRBJ2-1 matches the DNA end more closely, so the J call is doubtful. This clonotype originated in a male donor with esophageal squamous cell carcinoma. Material: normal esophageal tissue next to the tumor. The CDR3 DNA reads TGTGCCAGCAGCCAGGGGACAGCGAACTACAATGAGCAGTTCTTC. Translation gives CASSQGTANYNEQFF.